This T cell receptor (beta chain) appears in the sequencing data of a study of shared clonotypes between healthy human individuals. Recent vaccinations or acute infections were absent in the healthy HIV-negative adult donors. At the deep level, the assay was run. Libraries were prepared by immunoSEQ multiplex PCR; TCRdb keeps only in-frame clonotypes and omits some of them. The sample lists about 2,500,000 clones, around nine tenths occurring once. CDR1 is SGHNT, CDR2 YYREEE, per germline (reference sequence). Unmatched junction bases numbered 11, after V lost 0 bases and J lost 10 bases. The CDR3 spans 15 residues.

The receptor was isolated from a man between 18 and 35 years old in good health. Sequenced input: naive CD4+ T cells sorted from blood. Subset of the sample: CD45RA+ positively selected. The chain has TRBV5-4 and TRBJ1-1, with 8 bases lining up with TRBD1. The CDR3 reads CASSLGGQGPAGAFF. The CDR3 nucleotides read TGTGCCAGCAGCTTGGGTGGACAGGGCCCGGCAGGAGCTTTCTTT.